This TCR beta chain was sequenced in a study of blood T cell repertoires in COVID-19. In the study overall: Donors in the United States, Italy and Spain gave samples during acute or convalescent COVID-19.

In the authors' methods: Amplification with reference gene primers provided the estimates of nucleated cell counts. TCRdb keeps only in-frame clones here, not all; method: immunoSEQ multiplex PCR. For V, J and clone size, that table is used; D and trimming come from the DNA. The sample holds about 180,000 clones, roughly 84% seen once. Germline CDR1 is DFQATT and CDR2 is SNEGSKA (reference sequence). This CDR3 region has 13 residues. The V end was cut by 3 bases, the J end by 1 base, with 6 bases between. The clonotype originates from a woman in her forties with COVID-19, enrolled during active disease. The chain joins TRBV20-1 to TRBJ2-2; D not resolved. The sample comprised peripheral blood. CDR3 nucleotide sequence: TGCAGTGCTAGTGGTATGAACACCGGGGAGCTGTTTTTT. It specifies CSASGMNTGELFF.